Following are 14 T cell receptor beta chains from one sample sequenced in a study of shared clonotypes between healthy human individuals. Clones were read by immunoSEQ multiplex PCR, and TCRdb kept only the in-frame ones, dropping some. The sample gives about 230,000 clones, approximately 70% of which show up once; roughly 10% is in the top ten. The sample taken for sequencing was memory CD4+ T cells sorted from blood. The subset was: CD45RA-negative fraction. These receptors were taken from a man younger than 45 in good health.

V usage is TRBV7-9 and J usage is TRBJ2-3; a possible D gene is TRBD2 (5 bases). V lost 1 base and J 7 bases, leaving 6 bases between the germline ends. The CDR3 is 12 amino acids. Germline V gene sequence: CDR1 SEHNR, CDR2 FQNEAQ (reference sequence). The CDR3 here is CASSLGGNTQYF. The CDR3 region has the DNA TGTGCCAGCAGCTTAGGAGGGAATACGCAGTATTTT.

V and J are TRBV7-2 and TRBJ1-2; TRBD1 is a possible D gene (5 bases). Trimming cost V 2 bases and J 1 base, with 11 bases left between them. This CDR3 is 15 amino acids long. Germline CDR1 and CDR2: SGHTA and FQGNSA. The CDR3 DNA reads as TGTGCCAGCAGCTTAAAGGGGCCGCTTAACTATGGCTACACCTTC. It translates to CASSLKGPLNYGYTF.

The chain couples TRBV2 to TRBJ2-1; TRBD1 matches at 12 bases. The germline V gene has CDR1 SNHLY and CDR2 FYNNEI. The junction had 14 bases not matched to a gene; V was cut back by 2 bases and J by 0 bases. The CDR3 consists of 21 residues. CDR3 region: CASSEHRRDRGRGGSYNEQFF. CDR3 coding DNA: TGTGCCAGCAGTGAACATCGCCGGGACAGGGGGCGAGGAGGCTCCTACAATGAGCAGTTCTTC.

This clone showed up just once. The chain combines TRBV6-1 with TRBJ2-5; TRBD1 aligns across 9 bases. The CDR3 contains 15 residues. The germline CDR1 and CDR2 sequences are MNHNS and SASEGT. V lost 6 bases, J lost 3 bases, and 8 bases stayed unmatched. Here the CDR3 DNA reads TGTGCCAGCAGCCGTACAGGGGGCGTGGAAGAGACCCAGTACTTC. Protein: CASSRTGGVEETQYF.

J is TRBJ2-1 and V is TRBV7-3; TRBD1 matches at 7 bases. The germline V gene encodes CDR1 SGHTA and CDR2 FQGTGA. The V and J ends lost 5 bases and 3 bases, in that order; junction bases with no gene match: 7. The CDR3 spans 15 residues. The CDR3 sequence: CASSPRQGNYNEQFF. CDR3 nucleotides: TGTGCCAGCAGCCCCCGACAGGGTAACTACAATGAGCAGTTCTTC.

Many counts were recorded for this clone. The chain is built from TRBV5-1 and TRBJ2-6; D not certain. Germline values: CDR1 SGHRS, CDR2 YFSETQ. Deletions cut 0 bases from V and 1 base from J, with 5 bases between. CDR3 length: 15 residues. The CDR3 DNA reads TGCGCCAGCAGCTTGGGGTTTTCTGGGGCCAACGTCCTGACTTTC. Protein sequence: CASSLGFSGANVLTF.

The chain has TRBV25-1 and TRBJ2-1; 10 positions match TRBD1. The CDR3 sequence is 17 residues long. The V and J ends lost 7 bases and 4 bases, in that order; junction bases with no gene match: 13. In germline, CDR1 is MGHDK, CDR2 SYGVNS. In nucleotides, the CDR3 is TGTGCCAGCACCAGGACAGGGGGGACAAAAACTTACAATGAGCAGTTCTTC. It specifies CASTRTGGTKTYNEQFF.

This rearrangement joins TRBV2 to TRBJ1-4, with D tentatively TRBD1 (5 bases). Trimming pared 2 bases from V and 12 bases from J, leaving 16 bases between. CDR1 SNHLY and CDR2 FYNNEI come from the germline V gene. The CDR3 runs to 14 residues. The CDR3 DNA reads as TGTGCCAGCAGTGAAACCGGGCCTCCGGGGGAACTGTTTTTT. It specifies CASSETGPPGELFF.

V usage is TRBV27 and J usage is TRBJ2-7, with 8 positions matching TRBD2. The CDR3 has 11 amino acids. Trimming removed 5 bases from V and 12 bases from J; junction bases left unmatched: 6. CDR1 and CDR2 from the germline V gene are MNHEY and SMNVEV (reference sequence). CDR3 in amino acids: CASSTSGRLYF. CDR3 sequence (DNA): TGTGCCAGCAGTACCAGCGGGAGACTGTACTTC.

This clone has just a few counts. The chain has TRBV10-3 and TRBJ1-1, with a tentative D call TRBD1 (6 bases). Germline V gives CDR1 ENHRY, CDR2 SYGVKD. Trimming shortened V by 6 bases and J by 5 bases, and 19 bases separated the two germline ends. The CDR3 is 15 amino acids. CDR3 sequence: CAIREDPRGRTEAFF. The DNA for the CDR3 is TGTGCCATCAGGGAAGATCCCAGGGGTCGTACTGAAGCTTTCTTT.

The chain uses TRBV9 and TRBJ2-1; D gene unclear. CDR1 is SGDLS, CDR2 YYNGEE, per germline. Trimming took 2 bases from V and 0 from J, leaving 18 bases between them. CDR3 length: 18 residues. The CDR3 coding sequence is TGTGCCAGCAGCGTCAGTCCATTGGCCCTGAGCTCCTACAATGAGCAGTTCTTC. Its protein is CASSVSPLALSSYNEQFF.

CDR3 residues: CASSQGGIVYKQYF. The CDR3 DNA is TGTGCCAGCAGCCAAGGTGGGATCGTATACAAGCAGTACTTC. V is TRBV14 and J is TRBJ2-7; no definite D call. Trimming took off 1 base at V and 8 bases at J, with 15 bases between the two ends. This CDR3 has 14 amino acids. Germline V gives CDR1 SGHDN, CDR2 FVKESK.

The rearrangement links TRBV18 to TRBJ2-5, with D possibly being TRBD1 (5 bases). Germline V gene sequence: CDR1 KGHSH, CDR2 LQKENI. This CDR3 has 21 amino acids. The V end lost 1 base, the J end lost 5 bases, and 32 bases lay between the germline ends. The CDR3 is CASSPRIGWGGRRIQVETQYF. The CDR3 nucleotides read TGTGCCAGCTCACCACGAATCGGCTGGGGCGGCCGTCGGATTCAAGTGGAGACCCAGTACTTC. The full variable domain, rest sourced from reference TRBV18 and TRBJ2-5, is NAGVMQNPRHLVRRRGQEARLRCSPMKGHSHVYWYRQLPEEGLKFMVYLQKENIIDESGMPKERFSAEFPKEGPSILRIQQVVRGDSAAYFCASSPRIGWGGRRIQVETQYFGPGTRLLVL.

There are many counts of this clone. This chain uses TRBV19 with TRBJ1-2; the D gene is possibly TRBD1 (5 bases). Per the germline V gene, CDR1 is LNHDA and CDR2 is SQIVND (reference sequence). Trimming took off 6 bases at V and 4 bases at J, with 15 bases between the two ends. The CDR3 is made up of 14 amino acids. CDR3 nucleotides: TGTGCCAGTAGCCCGACGGGGGACCTCTATGGCTACACCTTC. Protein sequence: CASSPTGDLYGYTF. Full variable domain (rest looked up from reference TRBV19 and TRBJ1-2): DGGITQSPKYLFRKEGQNVTLSCEQNLNHDAMYWYRQDPGQGLRLIYYSQIVNDFQKGDIAEGYSVSREKKESFPLTVTSAQKNPTAFYLCASSPTGDLYGYTFGSGTRLTVV.